This T cell receptor (beta chain) was found in a study of Ad26.COV2.S vaccination and SARS-CoV-2 variants. Study context: Doses of Ad26.COV2.S were injected into muscle once or twice, 56 days apart.

The V and J ends lost 5 bases and 1 base respectively, with 8 bases between them. This CDR3 comprises 13 residues. Per germline, CDR1 SGHAT and CDR2 FQNNGV. Findings and caveats of the study: There was reportedly substantial breadth in spike-specific CD8+ and CD4+ T cell responses after vaccination. Placebo and vaccine recipients had non-spike TCR breadth that was similar.

TCRdb's copy holds only in-frame clones and misses some; the assay was immunoSEQ multiplex PCR. Of roughly 500,000 clones listed, 75% to 90% are singletons. This clone was counted once. The antigen is undetermined. Treatment given: roughly 20 received Ad26.COV2.S at low or high dose, single or two shots; 5 received placebo; per-sample allocation not given. All samples were drawn on day 63, counting from the first vaccine or placebo injection. The sequencing here drew on peripheral blood, taken in a trial of Ad26.COV2.S vaccine versus placebo. This rearrangement joins TRBV11-2 to TRBJ1-1; TRBD1 might be the D (5 bases). The source is a person aged 18-65 years who received the Ad26.COV2.S COVID-19 vaccine or a placebo. CDR3 residues: CASSPQGNTEAFF. The CDR3 DNA is TGTGCCAGCAGCCCCCAGGGGAACACTGAAGCTTTCTTT.